Shown below are 28 T cell receptor beta chains from a single sample sequenced in a study of technical replicates of blood from a handful of donors. Here immunoSEQ multiplex PCR was the method, and the copy in TCRdb shows in-frame clones only, minus some. In the table there are 75,000 to 90,000 clones, roughly nine tenths of which are singletons. Sequenced input: T cells isolated from PBMCs. The receptor source for this set is a human donor in good health.

V usage is TRBV15 and J usage is TRBJ2-3; tentative D call: TRBD1 (6 bases). The V gene's germline CDR1 is LNHNV and CDR2 YYDKDF (reference sequence). The CDR3 length is 14 residues. Trimming shortened V by 1 base and J by 5 bases, and 10 bases separated the two germline ends. The CDR3 DNA reads as TGTGCCACCAGCAGAGGCCAGGGGATAGATACGCAGTATTTT. It is translated as CATSRGQGIDTQYF.

The CDR3 here is CASSFIRLASYEQYF. The CDR3 nucleotides are TGTGCCAGCAGCTTCATTAGACTAGCCTCCTACGAGCAGTACTTC. The chain joins TRBV7-2 to TRBJ2-7; the match to TRBD2 covers 7 bases. The CDR3 sequence is 15 residues long. J was trimmed by 0 bases and V by 3 bases; bases with no gene match: 5. CDR1 and CDR2 from the germline V gene are SGHTA and FQGNSA. Supplemented by reference TRBV7-2 and TRBJ2-7, the full variable domain reads GAGVSQSPSNKVTEKGKDVELRCDPISGHTALYWYRQSLGQGLEFLIYFQGNSAPDKSGLPSDRFSAERTGGSVSTLTIQRTQQEDSAVYLCASSFIRLASYEQYFGPGTRLTVT.

V and J are TRBV9 and TRBJ2-7, with TRBD1 identical over 12 bases. CDR1 is SGDLS and CDR2 is YYNGEE in the germline V gene. This CDR3 is built from 16 residues. V lost 2 bases to trimming and J lost 5 bases; unmatched junction nucleotides: 8. The CDR3 DNA reads as TGTGCCAGCAGCGTGTCCGGGACAGGGGGCTTCGACGAGCAGTACTTC. Amino acid sequence: CASSVSGTGGFDEQYF.

The chain couples TRBV4-1 to TRBJ1-4; 7 nucleotides line up with TRBD1. The CDR3 sequence is 15 residues long. The trim removed 5 bases at V and 12 bases at J, leaving 15 bases unmatched. Germline CDR1 reads MGHRA; CDR2 reads YSYEKL. The CDR3 region is CASSSRTGYRRELFF. In nucleotides, the CDR3 is TGCGCCAGCAGCTCCCGGACAGGCTATCGGAGGGAACTGTTTTTT.

This clone has a single count. The CDR3 sequence: CASSLGLVSDTQYF. CDR3 in DNA: TGCGCCAGCAGCTTGGGACTAGTGTCAGATACGCAGTATTTT. V gene TRBV5-1 combines with J gene TRBJ2-3, with D tentatively TRBD2 (6 bases). Trimming left V 0 bases short and J 4 bases short, with 9 bases between. The germline gives CDR1 SGHRS, CDR2 YFSETQ. The CDR3 sequence is 14 residues long.

This clone was counted once. The genes are TRBV2 and TRBJ1-1; a weak D match, TRBD1 (6 bases). This CDR3 is 15 amino acids long. CDR1 and CDR2 (germline): SNHLY, FYNNEI. Trimming pared 7 bases from V and 0 bases from J, leaving 15 bases between. CDR3 loop: CASTVQGGLNTEAFF. The CDR3 bases are TGTGCCAGCACGGTACAGGGAGGGTTGAACACTGAAGCTTTCTTT.

This clone was counted a single time. The rearrangement links TRBV6-5 to TRBJ2-5; TRBD2 aligns across 7 bases. The germline CDR1 and CDR2 sequences are MNHEY and SVGAGI. The CDR3 covers 15 residues. The trim removed 4 bases at V and 1 base at J, leaving 6 bases unmatched. The DNA of the CDR3 is TGTGCCAGCAGTTCTGGGTGGACTAGCCAAGAGACCCAGTACTTC. Amino acids: CASSSGWTSQETQYF.

This rearrangement joins TRBV5-4 to TRBJ2-1; a possible D gene is TRBD1 (6 bases). V gave up 2 bases and J gave up 7 bases, with 7 bases separating them. The CDR3 consists of 12 residues. In germline, CDR1 is SGHNT, CDR2 YYREEE (reference sequence). The CDR3 region is CASSFGQNEQFF. Here the CDR3 DNA reads TGTGCCAGCAGCTTTGGACAGAATGAGCAGTTCTTC.

The V call is TRBV27, the J call TRBJ2-1; D ambiguous. V was clipped by 4 bases and J by 0 bases, with 4 bases between them. Germline CDR1 and CDR2: MNHEY and SMNVEV (reference sequence). This CDR3 is 13 amino acids long. The CDR3 DNA sequence: TGTGCCAGCAGTTCCAACTCCTACAATGAGCAGTTCTTC. Translating it yields CASSSNSYNEQFF.

This chain connects TRBV9 to TRBJ2-3, with D possibly matching TRBD1 (5 bases). The CDR3 is 15 residues long. CDR1 SGDLS and CDR2 YYNGEE come from the germline V gene. Trimming stripped 2 bases from V and 2 bases from J, with 12 bases between. This CDR3 reads CASSVRQQNTDTQYF. The CDR3 DNA sequence: TGTGCCAGCAGCGTTCGACAGCAAAACACAGATACGCAGTATTTT.

The V gene is TRBV2, the J gene TRBJ1-1; 10 positions agree with TRBD1. Trimming cost V 7 bases and J 11 bases; bases outside gene matches: 7. Germline CDR1 SNHLY, CDR2 FYNNEI. The CDR3 runs 12 residues. The CDR3 loop reads CASNELGQGAFF. CDR3 coding DNA: TGTGCCAGCAATGAGTTGGGACAGGGGGCTTTCTTT.

The rearrangement joins TRBV5-1 to TRBJ1-5; the match to TRBD1 covers 9 bases. Losses at the gene ends were 4 bases for V and 5 bases for J; bases not matched to a gene: 7. The CDR3 extends over 15 amino acids. The germline gives CDR1 SGHRS, CDR2 YFSETQ. The CDR3 spells CASSPGDRAYQPQHF. The CDR3 DNA is TGCGCCAGCAGCCCGGGGGACAGGGCGTATCAGCCCCAGCATTTT.

CDR3 nucleotide sequence: TGCAGCGTCAAGACGGGACTAGCGGCAAACAATGAGCAGTTCTTC. It translates to CSVKTGLAANNEQFF. J is TRBJ2-1 and V is TRBV29-1, with 11 nucleotides matching TRBD2. Per germline, CDR1 SQVTM and CDR2 ANQGSEA. The CDR3 is 15 residues long. Trimming at V came to 6 bases and at J to 5 bases, leaving 9 bases not matched to a gene.

The chain combines TRBV2 with TRBJ2-7; 12 bases are a match to TRBD1. Germline V lookup: CDR1 SNHLY, CDR2 FYNNEI. This CDR3 comprises 13 residues. V dropped 11 bases and J dropped 6; count of bases not matched to a gene: 8. The CDR3 DNA reads as TGTGCCTCCCTGGGGGACAGGGGGCCCGAGCAGTACTTC. Translating gives CASLGDRGPEQYF.

This clone appeared once. The J gene is TRBJ1-5, the V gene TRBV4-1, with 8 bases aligning to TRBD1. The germline V gene encodes CDR1 MGHRA and CDR2 YSYEKL. The CDR3 is 17 amino acids. The V and J ends lost 0 bases and 4 bases, in that order; junction bases with no gene match: 8. CDR3 residues: CASSQDPNRGTNQPQHF. The CDR3 bases are TGCGCCAGCAGCCAAGATCCCAACAGGGGGACGAATCAGCCCCAGCATTTT.

There are a few counts of this clone. The chain joins TRBV5-4 to TRBJ1-2, with no clear D. Germline V gene lookup returns CDR1 SGHNT and CDR2 YYREEE (reference sequence). The CDR3 spans 15 residues. V lost 2 bases and J lost 0, with 11 bases in between. The CDR3 region is CASSFLAAANYGYTF. The CDR3 bases are TGTGCCAGCAGCTTTCTGGCGGCAGCTAACTATGGCTACACCTTC.

The chain has TRBV27 and TRBJ2-2; a weak D match, TRBD1 (6 bases). This CDR3 has 16 residues. V was trimmed by 8 bases and J by 6 bases, leaving 22 bases between them. CDR1 is MNHEY, CDR2 SMNVEV, per germline (reference sequence). The CDR3 protein is CASSRRAGVPAGELFF. Here the CDR3 DNA reads TGTGCCAGCTCCCGCCGGGCAGGGGTTCCCGCCGGGGAGCTGTTTTTT.

This chain uses TRBV19 with TRBJ2-7; D might be TRBD2 (6 bases). The germline gives CDR1 LNHDA, CDR2 SQIVND (reference sequence). Trimming removed 5 bases from V and 2 bases from J, with 16 bases in between. This CDR3 is built from 15 residues. The chain's CDR3 is CASSDRGLQTYEQYF. For the CDR3, the DNA is TGTGCCAGTAGTGATCGGGGACTGCAGACCTACGAGCAGTACTTC.

This chain links TRBV18 with TRBJ2-3; 10 positions match TRBD1. V shed 6 bases and J 1 base; nucleotides not matched to a gene: 4. The germline V gene encodes CDR1 KGHSH and CDR2 LQKENI. The CDR3 covers 15 residues. Here the CDR3 reads CASSPDRGRTDTQYF. CDR3 nucleotides: TGTGCCAGCTCCCCCGACAGGGGGCGCACAGATACGCAGTATTTT.

The J gene is TRBJ1-3, the V gene TRBV5-6; tentative D call: TRBD1 (6 bases). Trimming left V 2 bases short and J 4 bases short, with 19 bases between. The CDR3 runs to 17 residues. Germline V gives CDR1 SGHDT, CDR2 YYEEEE. CDR3 in amino acids: CASSFTVTGTLGNTIYF. CDR3 nucleotides: TGTGCCAGCAGCTTCACCGTGACAGGCACCCTCGGAAACACCATATATTTT.

The genes are TRBV27 and TRBJ1-2; D is unclear. The germline V gene has CDR1 MNHEY and CDR2 SMNVEV (reference sequence). There are 14 residues in the CDR3. Deletions cut 3 bases from V and 6 bases from J, with 14 bases between. CDR3 sequence reads: CASSLGIFADGYTF. The DNA of the CDR3 is TGTGCCAGCAGTTTGGGCATCTTCGCCGATGGCTACACCTTC.

In its sample, this clone was seen once. The CDR3, as DNA: TGCAGCGTGGGATGGCAGGGAGGGTACAATGAGCAGTTCTTC. Translated: CSVGWQGGYNEQFF. V gene TRBV29-1 combines with J gene TRBJ2-1; 7 bases are a match to TRBD2. V trimming: 6 bases; J trimming: 4 bases; junction bases outside the gene matches: 9. The CDR3 has 14 residues. Germline V lookup: CDR1 SQVTM, CDR2 ANQGSEA.

The CDR3 coding sequence is TGTGCCACTACTAAGGGGGTAGGCGGTACTCAGCCCCAGCATTTT. Its protein is CATTKGVGGTQPQHF. The chain joins TRBV19 to TRBJ1-5; tentatively, D is TRBD1 (6 bases). The CDR3 runs to 15 residues. V was shortened by 10 bases and J by 6 bases, with 22 bases between the two germline ends. Germline CDR1 and CDR2: LNHDA and SQIVND (reference sequence).

The chain links TRBV19 to TRBJ1-1; D might be TRBD1 (6 bases). Germline V lookup: CDR1 LNHDA, CDR2 SQIVND (reference sequence). The CDR3 has 15 residues. V lost 1 base, J lost 4 bases, and 13 bases lay in between. Written as DNA, the CDR3 is TGTGCCAGTAGTATAGGTGCAGGGGCGGCCACTGAAGCTTTCTTT. Translation gives CASSIGAGAATEAFF.

The V and J genes are TRBV27 and TRBJ1-1; 9 bases align to TRBD1. In germline, CDR1 is MNHEY, CDR2 SMNVEV (reference sequence). The CDR3 loop spans 16 amino acids. Trimming cost V 1 base and J 4 bases; bases outside gene matches: 7. The CDR3 loop reads CASSLLGTGRSTEAFF. CDR3 DNA: TGTGCCAGCAGTTTATTAGGGACAGGGAGAAGCACTGAAGCTTTCTTT.

V is TRBV28 and J is TRBJ1-1, with D possibly being TRBD1 (6 bases). CDR3 length equals 15 residues. Germline V CDR1 and CDR2: MDHEN, SYDVKM. The V and J ends lost 6 bases and 1 base respectively, with 15 bases between them. CDR3 bases: TGTGCCAGCAGAAGGGGGATAGGAGGGAACACTGAAGCTTTCTTT. This gives the protein CASRRGIGGNTEAFF.

This chain uses TRBV5-4 with TRBJ2-5; D gene uncertain. Trimming took 2 bases from V and 5 from J, leaving 13 bases between them. CDR1 is SGHNT and CDR2 is YYREEE in the germline V gene (reference sequence). The CDR3 sequence is 14 residues long. The chain's CDR3 is CASSFISEVETQYF. DNA for the CDR3: TGTGCCAGCAGCTTTATTTCTGAGGTCGAGACCCAGTACTTC.

The sample holds one count of this clone. The chain joins TRBV28 to TRBJ1-2; weak D call: TRBD1 (6 bases). Germline V CDR1 and CDR2: MDHEN, SYDVKM. Trimming shortened V by 4 bases and J by 3 bases, and 12 bases separated the two germline ends. The CDR3 runs to 14 residues. Here the CDR3 reads CASSYPQGDYGYTF. In DNA, the CDR3 is TGTGCCAGCAGTTATCCACAGGGCGACTATGGCTACACCTTC.